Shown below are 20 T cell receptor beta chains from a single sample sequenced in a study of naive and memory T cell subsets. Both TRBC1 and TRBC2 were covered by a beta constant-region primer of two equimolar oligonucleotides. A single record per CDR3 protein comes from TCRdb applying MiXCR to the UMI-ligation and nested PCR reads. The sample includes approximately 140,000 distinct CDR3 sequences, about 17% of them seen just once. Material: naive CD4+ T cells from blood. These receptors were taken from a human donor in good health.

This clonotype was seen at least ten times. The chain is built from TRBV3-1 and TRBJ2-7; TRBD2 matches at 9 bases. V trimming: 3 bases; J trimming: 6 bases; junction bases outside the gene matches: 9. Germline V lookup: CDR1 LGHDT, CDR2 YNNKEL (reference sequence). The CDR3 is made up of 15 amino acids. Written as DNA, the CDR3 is TGTGCCAGCAGCCAGGGACTAGCTGGGCCCCTCGAGCAGTACTTC. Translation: CASSQGLAGPLEQYF.

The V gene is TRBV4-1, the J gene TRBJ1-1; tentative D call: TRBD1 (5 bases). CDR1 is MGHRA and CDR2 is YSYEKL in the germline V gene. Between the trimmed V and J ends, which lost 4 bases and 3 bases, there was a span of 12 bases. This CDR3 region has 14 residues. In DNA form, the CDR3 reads TGCGCCAGCAGCCTGAGGGGACGGGACACTGAAGCTTTCTTT. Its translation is CASSLRGRDTEAFF.

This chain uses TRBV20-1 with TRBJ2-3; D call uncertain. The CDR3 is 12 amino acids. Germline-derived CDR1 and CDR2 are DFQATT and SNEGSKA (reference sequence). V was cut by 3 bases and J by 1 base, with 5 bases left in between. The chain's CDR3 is CSASPGTDTQYF. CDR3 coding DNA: TGCAGTGCTAGCCCTGGCACAGATACGCAGTATTTT.

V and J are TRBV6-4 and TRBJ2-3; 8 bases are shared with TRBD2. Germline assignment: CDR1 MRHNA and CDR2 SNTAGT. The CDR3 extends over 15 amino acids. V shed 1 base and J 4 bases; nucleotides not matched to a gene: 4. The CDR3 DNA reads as TGTGCCAGCAGTGACTGTGTAGCGGGACCAGATACGCAGTATTTT. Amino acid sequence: CASSDCVAGPDTQYF.

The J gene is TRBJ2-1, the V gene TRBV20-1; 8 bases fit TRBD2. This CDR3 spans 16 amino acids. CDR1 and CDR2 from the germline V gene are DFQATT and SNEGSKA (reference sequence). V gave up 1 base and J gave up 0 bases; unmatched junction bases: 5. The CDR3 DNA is TGCAGTGCTAGAGCCCGCAGCGGGAGCTCCTACAATGAGCAGTTCTTC. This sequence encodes CSARARSGSSYNEQFF.

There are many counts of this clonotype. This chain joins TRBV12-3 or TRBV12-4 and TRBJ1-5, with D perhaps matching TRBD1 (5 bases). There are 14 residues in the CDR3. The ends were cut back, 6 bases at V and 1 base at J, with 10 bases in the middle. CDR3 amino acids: CASSPGLSNQPQHF. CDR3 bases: TGTGCCAGCAGCCCAGGGTTAAGCAATCAGCCCCAGCATTTT.

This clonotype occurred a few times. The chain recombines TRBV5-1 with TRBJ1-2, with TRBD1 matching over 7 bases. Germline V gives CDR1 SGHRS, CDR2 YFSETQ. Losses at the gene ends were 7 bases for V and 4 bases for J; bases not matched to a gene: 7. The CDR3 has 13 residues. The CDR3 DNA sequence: TGCGCCAGCCAACCCCAGGGGGGCTATGGCTACACCTTC. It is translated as CASQPQGGYGYTF.

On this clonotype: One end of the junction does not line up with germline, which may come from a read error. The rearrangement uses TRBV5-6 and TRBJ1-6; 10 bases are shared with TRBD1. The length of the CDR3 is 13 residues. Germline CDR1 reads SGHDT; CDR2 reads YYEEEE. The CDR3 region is CASSLSGTGDVNF. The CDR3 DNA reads TGTGCCAGCAGCTTGTCTGGGACAGGGGACGTCAACTTT. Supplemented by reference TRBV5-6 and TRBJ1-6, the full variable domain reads DAGVTQSPTHLIKTRGQQVTLRCSPKSGHDTVSWYQQALGQGPQFIFQYYEEEERQRGNFPDRFSGHQFPNYSSELNVNALLLGDSALYLCASSLSGTGDVNFGNGTRLTVT.

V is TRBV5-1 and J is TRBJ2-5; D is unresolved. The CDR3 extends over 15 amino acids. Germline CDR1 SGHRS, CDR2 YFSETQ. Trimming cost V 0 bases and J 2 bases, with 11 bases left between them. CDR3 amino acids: CASSLAGQVQETQYF. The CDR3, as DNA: TGCGCCAGCAGCTTGGCCGGCCAGGTTCAAGAGACCCAGTACTTC.

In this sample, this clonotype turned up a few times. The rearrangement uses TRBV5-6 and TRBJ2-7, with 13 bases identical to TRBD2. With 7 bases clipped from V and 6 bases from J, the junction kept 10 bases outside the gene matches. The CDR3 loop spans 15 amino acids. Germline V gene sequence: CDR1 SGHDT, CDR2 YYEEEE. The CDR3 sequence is CASSPGGLAGVEQYF. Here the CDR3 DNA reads TGTGCCAGCTCCCCGGGTGGACTAGCGGGAGTCGAGCAGTACTTC. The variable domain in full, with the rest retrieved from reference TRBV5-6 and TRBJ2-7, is DAGVTQSPTHLIKTRGQQVTLRCSPKSGHDTVSWYQQALGQGPQFIFQYYEEEERQRGNFPDRFSGHQFPNYSSELNVNALLLGDSALYLCASSPGGLAGVEQYFGPGTRLTVT.

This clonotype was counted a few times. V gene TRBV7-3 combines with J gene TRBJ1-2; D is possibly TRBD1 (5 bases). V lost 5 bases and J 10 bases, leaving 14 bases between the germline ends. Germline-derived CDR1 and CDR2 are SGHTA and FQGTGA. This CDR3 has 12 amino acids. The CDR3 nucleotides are TGTGCCAGCAGCAAAGATGGGGCGGACTACACCTTC. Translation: CASSKDGADYTF.

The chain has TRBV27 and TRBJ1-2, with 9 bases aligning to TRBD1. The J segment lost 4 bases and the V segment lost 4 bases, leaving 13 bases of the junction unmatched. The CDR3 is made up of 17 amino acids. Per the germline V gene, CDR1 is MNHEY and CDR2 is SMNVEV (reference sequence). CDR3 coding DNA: TGTGCCAGCAGTTACCGGGGAAGGGACAGGGCCCTCTATGGCTACACCTTC. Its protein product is CASSYRGRDRALYGYTF.

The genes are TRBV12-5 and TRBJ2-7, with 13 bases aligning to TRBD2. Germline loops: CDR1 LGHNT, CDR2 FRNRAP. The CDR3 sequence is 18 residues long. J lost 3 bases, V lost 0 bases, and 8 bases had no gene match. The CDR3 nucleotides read TGTGCTAGTGGTTTGGTTCTACTAGCGGGAGGGCCTGTCTACGAGCAGTACTTC. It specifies CASGLVLLAGGPVYEQYF.

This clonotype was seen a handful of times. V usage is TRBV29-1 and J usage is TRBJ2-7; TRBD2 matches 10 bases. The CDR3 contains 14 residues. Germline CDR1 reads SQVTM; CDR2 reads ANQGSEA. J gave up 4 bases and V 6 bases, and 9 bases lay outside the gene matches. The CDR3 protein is CSVALAGVSYEQYF. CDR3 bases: TGCAGCGTGGCCCTAGCGGGAGTCTCGTACGAGCAGTACTTC.

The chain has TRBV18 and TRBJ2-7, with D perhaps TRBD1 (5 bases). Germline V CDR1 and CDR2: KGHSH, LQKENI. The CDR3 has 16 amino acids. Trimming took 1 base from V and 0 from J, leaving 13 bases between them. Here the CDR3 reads CASSPQIRGSSYEQYF. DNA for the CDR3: TGTGCCAGCTCACCACAGATAAGGGGTAGCTCCTACGAGCAGTACTTC.

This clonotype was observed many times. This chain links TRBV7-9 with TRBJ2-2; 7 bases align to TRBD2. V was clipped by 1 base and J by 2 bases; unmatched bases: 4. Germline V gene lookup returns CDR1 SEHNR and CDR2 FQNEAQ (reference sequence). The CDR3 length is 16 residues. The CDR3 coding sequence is TGTGCCAGCAGCTTAGGTCCAGCGGGAAACACCGGGGAGCTGTTTTTT. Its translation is CASSLGPAGNTGELFF.

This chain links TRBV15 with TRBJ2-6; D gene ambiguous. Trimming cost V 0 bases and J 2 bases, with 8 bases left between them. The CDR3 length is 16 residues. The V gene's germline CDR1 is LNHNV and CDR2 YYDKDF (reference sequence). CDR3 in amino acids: CATSREPSTGANVLTF. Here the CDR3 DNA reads TGTGCCACCAGCAGAGAACCAAGTACTGGGGCCAACGTCCTGACTTTC.

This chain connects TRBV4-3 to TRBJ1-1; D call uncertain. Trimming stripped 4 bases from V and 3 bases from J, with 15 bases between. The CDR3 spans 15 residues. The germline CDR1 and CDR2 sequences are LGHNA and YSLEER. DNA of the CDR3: TGCGCCAGCAGCCCCGGTGAGGGATGGGACACTGAAGCTTTCTTT. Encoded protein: CASSPGEGWDTEAFF.

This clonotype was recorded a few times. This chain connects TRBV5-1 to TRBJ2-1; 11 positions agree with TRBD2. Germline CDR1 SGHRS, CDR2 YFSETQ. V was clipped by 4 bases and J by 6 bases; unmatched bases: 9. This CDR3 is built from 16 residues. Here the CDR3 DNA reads TGCGCCAGCAGCCAATTAGCGGGAGGGCCTATCAATGAGCAGTTCTTC. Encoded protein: CASSQLAGGPINEQFF.

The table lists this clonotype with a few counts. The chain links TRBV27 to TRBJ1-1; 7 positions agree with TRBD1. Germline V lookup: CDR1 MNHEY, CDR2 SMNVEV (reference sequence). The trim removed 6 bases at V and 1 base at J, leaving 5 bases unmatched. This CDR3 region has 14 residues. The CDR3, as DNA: TGTGCCAGCAGATCGGGACAGACGAACACTGAAGCTTTCTTT. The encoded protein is CASRSGQTNTEAFF.